These 16 T cell receptor beta chains share one sample of origin, sequenced in a study of T cell changes during pregnancy in multiple sclerosis. Only in-frame clones appear in the TCRdb table, and some are missing; sequencing was by immunoSEQ multiplex PCR. The table records tens of thousands of clones, about nine tenths of them present only once. The sample in question was peripheral blood, obtained in the first trimester of pregnancy. These receptors were collected from a female donor in good health, enrolled as a control in a pregnancy study.

CDR3 nucleotides: TGTGCCAGCAGTTTAATAGGTACAGGGATGAGGGCTGAAGCTTTCTTT. Translation: CASSLIGTGMRAEAFF. The chain carries TRBV27 and TRBJ1-1; D is perhaps TRBD1 (6 bases). The CDR3 sequence is 16 residues long. Germline CDR1 and CDR2: MNHEY and SMNVEV (reference sequence). V lost 2 bases and J 6 bases, leaving 19 bases between the germline ends.

The chain carries TRBV9 and TRBJ2-3; 7 bases agree with TRBD2. Germline CDR1 SGDLS, CDR2 YYNGEE. The CDR3 is 16 amino acids. Trimming at V came to 0 bases and at J to 4 bases, leaving 8 bases not matched to a gene. The CDR3 sequence is CASSVGGEGLSDTQYF. DNA of the CDR3: TGTGCCAGCAGCGTAGGCGGGGAGGGCTTGTCAGATACGCAGTATTTT. Full variable domain (outside the CDR3, taken from reference TRBV9 and TRBJ2-3): DSGVTQTPKHLITATGQRVTLRCSPRSGDLSVYWYQQSLDQGLQFLIQYYNGEERAKGNILERFSAQQFPDLHSELNLSSLELGDSALYFCASSVGGEGLSDTQYFGPGTRLTVL.

The CDR3 nucleotides read TGTGCCAGCAGCCTACGACAGGGGTATAACTATGGCTACACCTTC. Its protein is CASSLRQGYNYGYTF. The chain has TRBV7-9 and TRBJ1-2; 8 nucleotides agree with TRBD1. Germline V CDR1 and CDR2: SEHNR, FQNEAQ (reference sequence). The CDR3 totals 15 residues. Trimming removed 5 bases from V and 1 base from J; junction bases left unmatched: 6.

V is TRBV14 and J is TRBJ1-1; weak D call: TRBD1 (5 bases). The CDR3 consists of 18 residues. Germline loops: CDR1 SGHDN, CDR2 FVKESK. The V end lost 0 bases, the J end lost 0 bases, and 17 bases lay between the germline ends. DNA for the CDR3: TGTGCCAGCAGCCAAGAGGGAGGGACCCTCAGCATGAACACTGAAGCTTTCTTT. Amino acids: CASSQEGGTLSMNTEAFF.

The chain uses TRBV6-5 and TRBJ2-6, with 7 bases that match TRBD1. In germline, CDR1 is MNHEY, CDR2 SVGAGI. V dropped 5 bases and J dropped 4; count of bases not matched to a gene: 2. The CDR3 covers 14 residues. The CDR3 DNA follows: TGTGCCAGCAGTCAGGGGGTCGGGGCCAACGTCCTGACTTTC. Translating it yields CASSQGVGANVLTF.

This chain joins TRBV5-1 and TRBJ2-3, with 15 bases aligning to TRBD2. This CDR3 has 17 residues. V lost 1 base, J lost 5 bases, and 5 bases stayed unmatched. Germline V gene data show CDR1 as SGHRS and CDR2 as YFSETQ. The CDR3 bases are TGCGCCAGCAGCTTGTCCGGACTAGCGGGAGGGCAAGATACGCAGTATTTT. Protein product: CASSLSGLAGGQDTQYF.

The V and J genes are TRBV7-2 and TRBJ1-5; tentative D call: TRBD1 (5 bases). V was shortened by 1 base and J by 5 bases, with 9 bases between the two germline ends. The germline gives CDR1 SGHTA, CDR2 FQGNSA. The CDR3 is made up of 14 amino acids. The CDR3: CASSLDAGYQPQHF. In DNA form, the CDR3 reads TGTGCCAGCAGCTTAGATGCAGGGTATCAGCCCCAGCATTTT. The full variable domain, its missing parts supplied by reference TRBV7-2 and TRBJ1-5, is GAGVSQSPSNKVTEKGKDVELRCDPISGHTALYWYRQSLGQGLEFLIYFQGNSAPDKSGLPSDRFSAERTGGSVSTLTIQRTQQEDSAVYLCASSLDAGYQPQHFGDGTRLSIL.

The chain employs TRBV18 and TRBJ1-1, with unresolved D. Germline V lookup: CDR1 KGHSH, CDR2 LQKENI. Trimming removed 2 bases from V and 0 bases from J, with 4 bases in between. The CDR3 runs 13 residues. CDR3 in amino acids: CASSPGLNTEAFF. The CDR3 region has the DNA TGTGCCAGCTCACCAGGGCTGAACACTGAAGCTTTCTTT.

V gene TRBV6-5 combines with J gene TRBJ2-7; D gene unclear. V dropped 6 bases and J dropped 5 bases, with 14 bases sitting between them. CDR1 and CDR2 from the germline V gene are MNHEY and SVGAGI. This CDR3 is 13 amino acids long. The CDR3 spells CASSRDSLDEQYF. Written as DNA, the CDR3 is TGTGCCAGCAGCCGCGACTCCCTAGACGAGCAGTACTTC.

The chain has TRBV19 and TRBJ2-7; TRBD1 aligns across 7 bases. This CDR3 region has 14 residues. J was trimmed by 2 bases and V by 5 bases; bases with no gene match: 6. Per germline, CDR1 LNHDA and CDR2 SQIVND (reference sequence). CDR3 sequence: CASSWGTGAYEQYF. The DNA for the CDR3 is TGTGCCAGTAGTTGGGGAACAGGGGCCTACGAGCAGTACTTC.

In its sample, this clone was seen a few times. The V call is TRBV15, the J call TRBJ1-5; the D gene is possibly TRBD1 (5 bases). This CDR3 has 14 residues. The V end was cut by 2 bases, the J end by 2 bases, with 7 bases between. Germline V lookup: CDR1 LNHNV, CDR2 YYDKDF (reference sequence). For the CDR3, the DNA is TGTGCCACCAGCAGAAGCAGGGGCAATCAGCCCCAGCATTTT. This encodes CATSRSRGNQPQHF. The complete variable domain, with remaining parts taken from reference TRBV15 and TRBJ1-5, reads DAMVIQNPRYQVTQFGKPVTLSCSQTLNHNVMYWYQQKSSQAPKLLFHYYDKDFNNEADTPDNFQSRRPNTSFCFLDIRSPGLGDTAMYLCATSRSRGNQPQHFGDGTRLSIL.

This rearrangement joins TRBV12-5 to TRBJ2-7, with D possibly TRBD1 on 6 matching bases. From germline, CDR1 is LGHNT and CDR2 FRNRAP. V lost 2 bases, J lost 3 bases, and 8 bases lay in between. The CDR3 loop spans 13 amino acids. The CDR3 region is CASGLTGSYEQYF. The CDR3 DNA reads as TGTGCTAGTGGTTTGACAGGGAGCTACGAGCAGTACTTC. Full variable domain (remainder filled in from reference TRBV12-5 and TRBJ2-7): DARVTQTPRHKVTEMGQEVTMRCQPILGHNTVFWYRQTMMQGLELLAYFRNRAPLDDSGMPKDRFSAEMPDATLATLKIQPSEPRDSAVYFCASGLTGSYEQYFGPGTRLTVT.

The CDR3 region is CASSLETAAYEQYF. CDR3 coding DNA: TGTGCCAGCAGCTTAGAGACAGCTGCCTACGAGCAGTACTTC. This chain links TRBV11-3 with TRBJ2-7; D possibly corresponds to TRBD1 (5 bases). The CDR3 totals 14 residues. From germline, CDR1 is SGHNT and CDR2 YENEEA. Deletions cut 0 bases from V and 2 bases from J, with 8 bases between.

This CDR3 reads CASSPYTDTQYF. CDR3 nucleotide sequence: TGTGCCAGCAGTCCCTACACAGATACGCAGTATTTT. The chain is built from TRBV2 and TRBJ2-3; D unclear. Trimming stripped 5 bases from V and 2 bases from J, with 5 bases between. The CDR3 has 12 residues. In germline, CDR1 is SNHLY, CDR2 FYNNEI.

This clone has only one observation. The chain links TRBV5-8 to TRBJ2-7; 7 positions match TRBD2. The CDR3 contains 14 residues. Losses at the gene ends were 0 bases for V and 6 bases for J; bases not matched to a gene: 6. Per the germline V gene, CDR1 is SGHTS and CDR2 is YDEGEE. The CDR3 loop is CASSLEAGLGEQYF. CDR3 nucleotides: TGTGCCAGCAGCTTGGAAGCGGGGCTGGGCGAGCAGTACTTC.

This sequence joins TRBV7-8 and TRBJ1-1; 9 nucleotides line up with TRBD1. CDR1 is SGHVS and CDR2 is FQNEAQ in the germline V gene. V shed 5 bases and J 1 base; nucleotides not matched to a gene: 8. CDR3 length equals 16 residues. The chain's CDR3 is CASSPTGGAPNTEAFF. The CDR3 DNA reads as TGTGCCAGCAGCCCGACAGGGGGAGCTCCGAACACTGAAGCTTTCTTT.